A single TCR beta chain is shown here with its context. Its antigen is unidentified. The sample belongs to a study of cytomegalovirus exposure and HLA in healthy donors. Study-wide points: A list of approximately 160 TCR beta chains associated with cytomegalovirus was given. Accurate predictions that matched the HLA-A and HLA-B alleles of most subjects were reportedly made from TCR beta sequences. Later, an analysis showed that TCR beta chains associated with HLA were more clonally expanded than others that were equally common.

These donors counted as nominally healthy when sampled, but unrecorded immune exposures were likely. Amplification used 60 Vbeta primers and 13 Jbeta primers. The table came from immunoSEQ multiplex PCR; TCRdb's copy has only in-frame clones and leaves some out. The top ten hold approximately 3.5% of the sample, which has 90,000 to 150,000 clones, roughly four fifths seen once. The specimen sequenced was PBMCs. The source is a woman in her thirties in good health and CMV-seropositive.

CDR3 bases: TGCGCCAGCAGCCCTAACTTGGGGCCCTACGAGCAGTACTTC. Translating it yields CASSPNLGPYEQYF. This rearrangement joins TRBV4-1 to TRBJ2-7, with a tentative D call TRBD1 (5 bases). V shed 4 bases and J shed 2 bases, with 12 bases lying between them. From germline, CDR1 is MGHRA and CDR2 YSYEKL. The CDR3 totals 14 residues.